Following are 25 T cell receptor beta chains from one sample sequenced in a study of shared clonotypes between healthy human individuals. Clones were read by immunoSEQ multiplex PCR, and TCRdb kept only the in-frame ones, dropping some. The sample has 400,000 to 600,000 clones, roughly 85% seen once. Source material: PBMCs. The receptors come from a woman in her thirties or forties in good health. Some clones in this sample may be carry-over from other donors' samples.

The chain is built from TRBV6-5 and TRBJ2-5; maybe TRBD2 (6 bases). Germline V CDR1 and CDR2: MNHEY, SVGAGI. V was trimmed by 5 bases and J by 5 bases, leaving 18 bases between them. The CDR3 contains 15 residues. CDR3 in DNA: TGTGCCAGCAGTGGGTCCAGGGAGGTAGGGGAGACCCAGTACTTC. Translating it yields CASSGSREVGETQYF.

In its sample, this clone was seen a few times. This sequence joins TRBV14 and TRBJ2-5; D call uncertain. This CDR3 spans 13 amino acids. V was shortened by 2 bases and J by 1 base, with 5 bases between the two germline ends. The germline gives CDR1 SGHDN, CDR2 FVKESK. The CDR3 DNA sequence: TGTGCCAGCAGCCAATTTCTCCAAGAGACCCAGTACTTC. Its protein is CASSQFLQETQYF.

The chain employs TRBV4-1 and TRBJ2-2; D is uncertain. Germline CDR1 reads MGHRA; CDR2 reads YSYEKL. Trimming took 1 base from V and 1 from J, leaving 4 bases between them. This CDR3 contains 14 residues. CDR3 in DNA: TGCGCCAGCAGCCAAGCGGGGAACACCGGGGAGCTGTTTTTT. Translating it yields CASSQAGNTGELFF.

CDR3: CASRPRQNTEAFF. In DNA form, the CDR3 reads TGTGCCAGCAGACCCCGACAGAACACTGAAGCTTTCTTT. This chain links TRBV6-5 with TRBJ1-1; D unresolved. This CDR3 contains 13 residues. The germline V gene encodes CDR1 MNHEY and CDR2 SVGAGI. V was trimmed by 6 bases and J by 1 base, leaving 9 bases between them.

With respect to this clone: Other DNA sequences in this sample translate to the same CDR3. V gene TRBV2 combines with J gene TRBJ2-5; D perhaps matches TRBD2 (5 bases). Trimming took 7 bases from V and 3 from J, leaving 6 bases between them. Germline CDR1 is SNHLY and CDR2 is FYNNEI. This CDR3 is 11 amino acids long. The CDR3 DNA is TGTGCCAGCACGCGGGAAGAGACCCAGTACTTC. Its protein is CASTREETQYF. Drawing the rest from reference TRBV2 and TRBJ2-5, the complete variable domain is EPEVTQTPSHQVTQMGQEVILRCVPISNHLYFYWYRQILGQKVEFLVSFYNNEISEKSEIFDDQFSVERPDGSNFTLKIRSTKLEDSAMYFCASTREETQYFGPGTRLLVL.

In this sample, this clone turned up a few times. This chain links TRBV28 with TRBJ1-5, with D possibly being TRBD1 (6 bases). The CDR3 totals 16 residues. CDR1 is MDHEN and CDR2 is SYDVKM in the germline V gene. V lost 5 bases to trimming and J lost 6 bases, with 20 bases between them. In nucleotides, the CDR3 is TGTGCCAGCAGTAGAAACAGGGAGGCCCGCATTCAGCCCCAGCATTTT. Its translation is CASSRNREARIQPQHF.

The V gene is TRBV12-5, the J gene TRBJ2-2; D remains unclear. Germline CDR1 and CDR2: LGHNT and FRNRAP. This CDR3 has 12 residues. CDR3 in DNA: TGTGCCGATGGAGCGAACACCGGGGAGCTGTTTTTT. Amino acids: CADGANTGELFF.

The chain links TRBV30 to TRBJ1-2; D not resolved. Germline CDR1 GTSNPN, CDR2 SVGIG (reference sequence). With 0 bases removed from V and 8 bases from J, the gap between germline ends came to 10 bases. The CDR3 is made up of 12 amino acids. The CDR3 sequence: CAWSVRDRGYTF. The CDR3 region has the DNA TGTGCCTGGAGTGTACGTGACCGGGGCTACACCTTC.

The chain combines TRBV7-9 with TRBJ2-3; tentatively, D is TRBD1 (6 bases). The CDR3 is made up of 15 amino acids. V was clipped by 5 bases and J by 2 bases, with 14 bases between them. From germline, CDR1 is SEHNR and CDR2 FQNEAQ (reference sequence). The CDR3 reads CASSVDRIYTDTQYF. The CDR3 region has the DNA TGTGCCAGCAGCGTGGACAGAATTTACACAGATACGCAGTATTTT.

This clone was counted only a few times. Different DNA sequences within this sample yield the same CDR3. The rearrangement joins TRBV5-6 to TRBJ1-1; 9 positions agree with TRBD1. CDR3 size: 14 residues. Losses at the gene ends were 4 bases for V and 4 bases for J; bases not matched to a gene: 5. Germline V gives CDR1 SGHDT, CDR2 YYEEEE. This CDR3 reads CASSAGQGTTEAFF. CDR3 coding DNA: TGTGCCAGCAGCGCGGGACAGGGCACCACTGAAGCTTTCTTT.

The chain uses TRBV6-1 and TRBJ2-7, with TRBD2 as a possible D gene (5 bases). Trimming took off 3 bases at V and 3 bases at J, with 15 bases between the two ends. Germline-derived CDR1 and CDR2 are MNHNS and SASEGT. This CDR3 has 15 amino acids. In DNA, the CDR3 is TGTGCCAGCAGTGAGTCCGGGCGGGTGGGCTACGAGCAGTACTTC. Translation: CASSESGRVGYEQYF.

The CDR3 is CSVGKQSNTGELFF. The CDR3 DNA sequence: TGCAGCGTTGGAAAGCAGTCGAACACCGGGGAGCTGTTTTTT. The rearrangement joins TRBV29-1 to TRBJ2-2; D uncertain. The CDR3 is 14 residues long. CDR1 and CDR2 from the germline V gene are SQVTM and ANQGSEA. V was pared by 4 bases and J by 0 bases, with 9 bases between.

V usage is TRBV5-4 and J usage is TRBJ2-3, with TRBD2 matching over 10 bases. Germline lookup yields CDR1 SGHNT and CDR2 YYREEE (reference sequence). The CDR3 consists of 19 residues. J gave up 0 bases and V 4 bases, and 14 bases lay outside the gene matches. CDR3 in amino acids: CASSLGLAVTMISTDTQYF. CDR3 nucleotide sequence: TGTGCCAGCAGCCTCGGACTAGCGGTAACGATGATTAGCACAGATACGCAGTATTTT.

The rearrangement joins TRBV19 to TRBJ2-1, with a tentative D call TRBD1 (5 bases). The CDR3 sequence is 13 residues long. V was cut by 1 base and J by 9 bases, with 10 bases left in between. Germline-derived CDR1 and CDR2 are LNHDA and SQIVND (reference sequence). CDR3 coding DNA: TGTGCCAGTAGTATAGTCAGTGGGGCTGAGCAGTTCTTC. Amino acid sequence: CASSIVSGAEQFF.

This rearrangement joins TRBV18 to TRBJ2-1; a possible D gene is TRBD2 (5 bases). V was cut by 2 bases and J by 10 bases, with 12 bases left in between. The CDR3 runs 13 residues. Per germline, CDR1 KGHSH and CDR2 LQKENI. This CDR3 reads CASSPNGGLEQFF. For the CDR3, the DNA is TGTGCCAGCTCACCAAACGGCGGGCTAGAGCAGTTCTTC.

This chain connects TRBV19 to TRBJ2-3, with 7 bases aligning to TRBD1. The V gene end was trimmed by 5 bases and the J gene end by 5 bases; junction bases not matched to a gene: 4. The CDR3 covers 13 residues. Looked up from germline, CDR1 is LNHDA and CDR2 is SQIVND (reference sequence). The CDR3 DNA follows: TGTGCCAGTAGTGGACAGGCTGTAGATACGCAGTATTTT. Translating it yields CASSGQAVDTQYF.

The chain has TRBV7-9 and TRBJ2-1; 7 bases are a match to TRBD2. The CDR3 is 14 amino acids. After removal of 5 bases from V and 8 bases from J, the junction contained 9 bases not matched to a gene. Germline CDR1 reads SEHNR; CDR2 reads FQNEAQ (reference sequence). The CDR3 loop is CASSPGGPLDEQFF. CDR3 nucleotide sequence: TGTGCCAGCAGCCCGGGGGGACCCTTGGATGAGCAGTTCTTC.

This chain links TRBV7-6 with TRBJ1-3; no definite D call. CDR1 is SGHVS and CDR2 is FNYEAQ in the germline V gene. Between the trimmed V and J ends, which lost 0 bases and 0 bases, there was a span of 6 bases. The length of the CDR3 is 15 residues. For the CDR3, the DNA is TGTGCCAGCAGCTTAGCAGGAAACTCTGGAAACACCATATATTTT. Translating it yields CASSLAGNSGNTIYF. The full variable domain, in which reference TRBV7-6 and TRBJ1-3 provide the parts outside the CDR3, is GAGVSQSPRYKVTKRGQDVALRCDPISGHVSLYWYRQALGQGPEFLTYFNYEAQQDKSGLPNDRFSAERPEGSISTLTIQRTEQRDSAMYRCASSLAGNSGNTIYFGEGSWLTVV.

This chain uses TRBV28 with TRBJ1-5; D not resolved. Germline V lookup: CDR1 MDHEN, CDR2 SYDVKM. V lost 5 bases to trimming and J lost 4 bases, with 15 bases between them. The CDR3 runs 15 residues. CDR3 protein: CASSRSTLKNQPQHF. CDR3 nucleotides: TGTGCCAGCAGTCGTTCCACCCTTAAAAATCAGCCCCAGCATTTT.

Ten or more counts support this clone. V and J are TRBV2 and TRBJ1-5, with D unresolved. This CDR3 is built from 13 residues. V dropped 4 bases and J dropped 4 bases, with 8 bases sitting between them. Germline V gene data show CDR1 as SNHLY and CDR2 as FYNNEI. This CDR3 is CASSGHPNQPQHF. The CDR3 region has the DNA TGTGCCAGCAGTGGACATCCAAATCAGCCCCAGCATTTT.

The chain uses TRBV9 and TRBJ2-2, with D possibly being TRBD2 (7 bases). This CDR3 is built from 18 residues. Germline CDR1 SGDLS, CDR2 YYNGEE. Between the trimmed V and J ends, which lost 0 bases and 1 base, there was a span of 16 bases. CDR3 in amino acids: CASSVDPPGGWNTGELFF. CDR3 DNA: TGTGCCAGCAGCGTAGACCCTCCGGGGGGCTGGAACACCGGGGAGCTGTTTTTT.

The V and J genes are TRBV5-5 and TRBJ2-7, with TRBD2 as a possible D gene (5 bases). The V end was cut by 3 bases, the J end by 2 bases, with 18 bases between. This CDR3 has 16 residues. The V gene's germline CDR1 is SGHKS and CDR2 YYEKEE (reference sequence). The CDR3 coding sequence is TGTGCCAGCAGCTCGCGGGCCCTGGGCAGGACCTACGAGCAGTACTTC. The encoded protein is CASSSRALGRTYEQYF.

This clone was seen many times. CDR3 DNA: TGCGCCAGCAGTGACTCGAGGGCTACGGCAGGGTTCTTC. Encoded protein: CASSDSRATAGFF. J is TRBJ2-1 and V is TRBV10-2; a possible D gene is TRBD2 (5 bases). V lost 3 bases to trimming and J lost 15 bases, with 18 bases between them. This CDR3 is 13 amino acids long. Germline V gives CDR1 WSHSY, CDR2 SAAADI.

V usage is TRBV29-1 and J usage is TRBJ1-2, with TRBD1 as a possible D gene (5 bases). CDR1 is SQVTM, CDR2 ANQGSEA, per germline. Trimming removed 6 bases at V and 6 bases at J, with 14 bases between. The CDR3 is 12 amino acids. CDR3 protein: CSVDLREHGYTF. The CDR3 coding sequence is TGCAGCGTGGACCTCAGGGAACATGGCTACACCTTC. The whole variable domain, filled in from reference TRBV29-1 and TRBJ1-2, reads SAVISQKPSRDICQRGTSLTIQCQVDSQVTMMFWYRQQPGQSLTLIATANQGSEATYESGFVIDKFPISRPNLTFSTLTVSNMSPEDSSIYLCSVDLREHGYTFGSGTRLTVV.

The rearrangement joins TRBV7-3 to TRBJ2-3, with D possibly matching TRBD1 (6 bases). Trimming cost V 5 bases and J 4 bases, with 13 bases left between them. Germline CDR1 SGHTA, CDR2 FQGTGA. CDR3 size: 14 residues. CDR3 DNA: TGTGCCAGCAGCCCCGACAGGTTCTCAGATACGCAGTATTTT. Translation: CASSPDRFSDTQYF. The full variable domain, with the rest looked up from reference TRBV7-3 and TRBJ2-3, is GAGVSQTPSNKVTEKGKYVELRCDPISGHTALYWYRQSLGQGPEFLIYFQGTGAADDSGLPNDRFFAVRPEGSVSTLKIQRTERGDSAVYLCASSPDRFSDTQYFGPGTRLTVL.